One sample yielded the 19 T cell receptor beta chains listed below, sequenced in a study of somatic mutations in cytotoxic T cells in rheumatoid arthritis. Repertoires were generated with immunoSEQ multiplex PCR, while TCRdb's copy carries only in-frame clones and drops some. The sample yields 20,000 to 25,000 clones, around 84% seen once. Sequenced sample: CD8+ T cells sorted from blood. All receptors come from a woman aged 45-60 years in good health.

DNA of the CDR3: TGTGCCAGCAGCATACTAAGGAACACTGAAGCTTTCTTT. Translation: CASSILRNTEAFF. The chain joins TRBV5-6 to TRBJ1-1; no clear D gene. V lost 4 bases, J lost 1 base, and 8 bases lay in between. Germline V gene data show CDR1 as SGHDT and CDR2 as YYEEEE. The CDR3 is 13 residues long.

The chain's CDR3 is CASSFYGGVEAFF. In DNA, the CDR3 is TGTGCCAGCAGCTTCTACGGCGGGGTTGAAGCTTTCTTT. The rearrangement links TRBV7-2 to TRBJ1-1; D uncertain. Trimming took off 3 bases at V and 7 bases at J, with 12 bases between the two ends. The CDR3 is 13 amino acids. Per germline, CDR1 SGHTA and CDR2 FQGNSA.

This clone was seen more than once but under ten times. The chain employs TRBV15 and TRBJ1-5; 9 bases line up with TRBD1. CDR3 length equals 15 residues. J gave up 7 bases and V 0 bases, and 4 bases lay outside the gene matches. CDR1 is LNHNV and CDR2 is YYDKDF in the germline V gene (reference sequence). CDR3 DNA: TGTGCCACCAGCAGAGATTTAGGACAGGGGCAGCCCCAGCATTTT. Translation: CATSRDLGQGQPQHF.

This chain uses TRBV19 with TRBJ2-1, with a possible D match to TRBD2 (7 bases). Looked up from germline, CDR1 is LNHDA and CDR2 is SQIVND (reference sequence). The V and J ends lost 3 bases and 2 bases respectively, with 17 bases between them. The CDR3 covers 17 residues. The CDR3 DNA sequence: TGTGCCAGTAGTATCCGCATAGGGGGGGGCCCCTACAATGAGCAGTTCTTC. Translating it yields CASSIRIGGGPYNEQFF.

The genes are TRBV5-8 and TRBJ2-5; TRBD1 matches 11 bases. The V gene end was trimmed by 4 bases and the J gene end by 3 bases; junction bases not matched to a gene: 2. Germline V gene data show CDR1 as SGHTS and CDR2 as YDEGEE. The CDR3 is 14 residues long. This CDR3 reads CASSGGQGEETQYF. DNA of the CDR3: TGTGCCAGCAGCGGGGGACAGGGGGAAGAGACCCAGTACTTC.

The chain has TRBV10-2 and TRBJ2-3; 7 nucleotides line up with TRBD2. CDR1 and CDR2 from the germline V gene are WSHSY and SAAADI. This CDR3 has 15 amino acids. V lost 10 bases, J lost 6 bases, and 16 bases stayed unmatched. The CDR3 bases are TGCGCCACCTCGCCTAGCGGCGGGTCTAGGGATACGCAGTATTTT. It specifies CATSPSGGSRDTQYF.

J is TRBJ2-2 and V is TRBV9; tentatively, D is TRBD2 (6 bases). The germline gives CDR1 SGDLS, CDR2 YYNGEE. V lost 6 bases and J lost 3, with 12 bases in between. The CDR3 runs to 14 residues. The CDR3 DNA is TGTGCCAGCACCCCCGGAGGGGACACCGGGGAGCTGTTTTTT. It yields the protein CASTPGGDTGELFF.

The chain recombines TRBV5-6 with TRBJ2-7; 7 bases match TRBD1. CDR3 length: 15 residues. Looked up from germline, CDR1 is SGHDT and CDR2 is YYEEEE. After removal of 4 bases from V and 5 bases from J, the junction contained 12 bases not matched to a gene. The CDR3 here is CASSPTGTVANEQYF. The CDR3 DNA reads TGTGCCAGCAGCCCTACCGGGACAGTAGCGAACGAGCAGTACTTC.

The chain uses TRBV6-5 and TRBJ2-5; the match to TRBD2 covers 11 bases. Germline lookup yields CDR1 MNHEY and CDR2 SVGAGI. This CDR3 is 15 amino acids long. V dropped 6 bases and J dropped 1; count of bases not matched to a gene: 4. CDR3 amino acids: CASRASGGPQETQYF. The CDR3 DNA is TGTGCCAGCAGGGCTAGCGGGGGGCCCCAAGAGACCCAGTACTTC.

This clone has just a few counts. This sequence joins TRBV27 and TRBJ1-1; no firm D call. Trimming pared 3 bases from V and 1 base from J, leaving 6 bases between. The CDR3 runs to 13 residues. Germline CDR1 reads MNHEY; CDR2 reads SMNVEV (reference sequence). The CDR3 nucleotides read TGTGCCAGCAGTTTTCTGGAGAACACTGAAGCTTTCTTT. Its translation is CASSFLENTEAFF.

The chain uses TRBV7-8 and TRBJ1-2; possible D gene TRBD1, 6 bases. V was pared by 0 bases and J by 2 bases, with 22 bases between. The CDR3 is 19 residues long. The germline gives CDR1 SGHVS, CDR2 FQNEAQ. The CDR3 coding sequence is TGTGCCAGCAGCTTAGCGACTGAGGGGGAGGGGACGGAGAACTATGGCTACACCTTC. It yields the protein CASSLATEGEGTENYGYTF.

V usage is TRBV11-3 and J usage is TRBJ2-1, with a tentative D call TRBD1 (5 bases). The CDR3 has 13 residues. Trimming took off 4 bases at V and 2 bases at J, with 6 bases between the two ends. Germline V CDR1 and CDR2: SGHNT, YENEEA. CDR3 region: CASSSTAYNEQFF. The CDR3 coding sequence is TGTGCCAGCAGCTCGACAGCCTACAATGAGCAGTTCTTC.

The CDR3 spells CSVIDQGTEAFF. CDR3 bases: TGCAGCGTTATTGATCAGGGCACTGAAGCTTTCTTT. The V gene is TRBV29-1, the J gene TRBJ1-1, with D possibly TRBD1 on 5 matching bases. Germline CDR1 reads SQVTM; CDR2 reads ANQGSEA. This CDR3 region has 12 residues. Trimming removed 5 bases from V and 4 bases from J, with 11 bases in between.

The chain combines TRBV7-2 with TRBJ1-2; D call uncertain. Looked up from germline, CDR1 is SGHTA and CDR2 is FQGNSA. V gave up 5 bases and J gave up 6 bases, with 10 bases separating them. CDR3 length: 12 amino acids. The CDR3 DNA follows: TGTGCCAGCAGCAGAAATGGCAATGGCTACACCTTC. The encoded protein is CASSRNGNGYTF. The full variable domain, in which reference TRBV7-2 and TRBJ1-2 provide the parts outside the CDR3, is GAGVSQSPSNKVTEKGKDVELRCDPISGHTALYWYRQSLGQGLEFLIYFQGNSAPDKSGLPSDRFSAERTGGSVSTLTIQRTQQEDSAVYLCASSRNGNGYTFGSGTRLTVV.

Only a few counts were recorded for this clone. The J gene is TRBJ2-7, the V gene TRBV18, with D unresolved. V lost 1 base and J 0 bases, leaving 10 bases between the germline ends. The germline V gene encodes CDR1 KGHSH and CDR2 LQKENI. The CDR3 runs 15 residues. The CDR3 loop reads CASSPLQPSSYEQYV. CDR3 DNA sequence: TGTGCCAGCTCACCACTGCAGCCGTCCTCCTACGAGCAGTACGTC.

In its sample, this clone was seen once. The V call is TRBV4-3, the J call TRBJ2-6; D remains unclear. CDR1 LGHNA and CDR2 YSLEER come from the germline V gene. V shed 0 bases and J shed 0 bases, with 6 bases lying between them. The CDR3 sequence is 16 residues long. The CDR3 DNA reads as TGCGCCAGCAGCCAAGATCTGAGCTCTGGGGCCAACGTCCTGACTTTC. Its translation: CASSQDLSSGANVLTF.

The CDR3 region is CASSSLATAGGTTDTQYF. CDR3 coding DNA: TGTGCCAGCAGTTCCCTGGCCACTGCGGGGGGGACCACAGATACGCAGTATTTT. This chain connects TRBV13 to TRBJ2-3; 9 bases are a match to TRBD2. Germline values: CDR1 PRHDT, CDR2 FYEKMQ (reference sequence). The CDR3 length is 18 residues. Losses at the gene ends were 6 bases for V and 2 bases for J; bases not matched to a gene: 15.

The V call is TRBV5-4, the J call TRBJ2-3; 9 nucleotides match TRBD1. Unmatched junction bases numbered 6, after V lost 3 bases and J lost 4 bases. Germline assignment: CDR1 SGHNT and CDR2 YYREEE (reference sequence). The CDR3 runs to 15 residues. In nucleotides, the CDR3 is TGTGCCAGCAGCTGGGGACAGGGAGCTCCAGATACGCAGTATTTT. Translation: CASSWGQGAPDTQYF.

The V and J genes are TRBV11-1 and TRBJ2-1, with D tentatively TRBD2 (6 bases). The germline V and J ends were trimmed by 5 bases and 0 bases, with 14 bases remaining between them. Germline CDR1 reads SGHAT; CDR2 reads FQDESV (reference sequence). The CDR3 loop spans 16 amino acids. Written as DNA, the CDR3 is TGTGCCAGCAGCCTAGATAGCGGTAACTCCTACAATGAGCAGTTCTTC. Protein sequence: CASSLDSGNSYNEQFF.